This T cell receptor (beta chain) comes out of a study of T cell responses to AZD1222 COVID-19 vaccine. Points from the study as a whole: The donor cohort was predominantly white British with a female majority, and clonal diversity may have been underestimated. Nearly half of the spike-specific TCRs reportedly recognize variant regions that carry no mutations.

Method: immunoSEQ multiplex PCR; TCRdb's copy keeps in-frame clones and lacks some. The sample includes some 150,000 clones, around 89% of them seen just once. This clone was detected only once. Its target is unknown. The germline CDR1 and CDR2 sequences are SNHLY and FYNNEI. J lost 5 bases, V lost 8 bases, and 8 bases had no gene match. CDR3 length: 15 amino acids. The material sequenced was peripheral blood, taken on day 0 of AZD1222 vaccination. The chain couples TRBV2 to TRBJ2-1; 11 bases map to TRBD2. This TCR came from an adult in good health. The CDR3 DNA sequence: TGTGCCAGCCAACCGGGACTAGCGGCTAACAATGAGCAGTTCTTC. This gives the protein CASQPGLAANNEQFF.